This passage covers 14 T cell receptor beta chains from one sample sequenced in a study of T-cell memory formation after mild COVID-19. TCRdb re-called the 5' RACE reads with MiXCR, one entry per CDR3 protein. The sample has around 340,000 distinct CDR3 sequences; 10% to 15% are singletons. Sequenced material: PBMCs or a T cell subset sorted from them (not recorded which). Receptor source: a man between 18 and 29 years old who had mild COVID-19 (a few samples of this study predate the infection). Cell type and time point are not known.

In this sample, this clonotype turned up a few times. At one boundary the junction diverges from the germline segment, which might be a read error. The V and J genes are TRBV6-5 and TRBJ2-5, with D maybe TRBD1 (6 bases). Germline CDR1 reads MNHEY; CDR2 reads SVGAGI. The CDR3 length is 14 residues. The CDR3 DNA sequence: TGCGCCAGCAGCATACAGGGCTCCCAAGAGACCCAGTACTTC. It encodes CASSIQGSQETQYF.

This clonotype was counted only a few times. This CDR3 reads CSAGGTSVYEQYF. The CDR3 coding sequence is TGCAGTGCGGGGGGGACTAGTGTTTACGAGCAGTACTTC. The V call is TRBV20-1, the J call TRBJ2-7; the match to TRBD2 covers 8 bases. Germline V gene data show CDR1 as DFQATT and CDR2 as SNEGSKA (reference sequence). The CDR3 extends over 13 amino acids. The V segment lost 6 bases and the J segment 4 bases; nucleotides outside the gene matches: 8.

This clonotype turned up a few times. The V call is TRBV30, the J call TRBJ2-1; D is uncertain. CDR1 is GTSNPN and CDR2 is SVGIG in the germline V gene (reference sequence). CDR3 length: 12 residues. Trimming left V 1 base short and J 6 bases short, with 7 bases between. The CDR3 sequence is CAWSGARNEQFF. CDR3 nucleotides: TGTGCCTGGAGTGGGGCCCGCAATGAGCAGTTCTTC.

This clonotype was counted between two and nine times. The J gene is TRBJ1-4, the V gene TRBV12-1; no check of the table's D call, TRBD1, against the DNA was made. TRBV12-1 constitutes a pseudogene. The CDR3 is made up of 13 amino acids. CDR3 nucleotide sequence: TGTGCCGGCAGGTCACAGGCCACTGAAAAACTGTTTTTT. This gives the protein CAGRSQATEKLFF.

The chain recombines TRBV12-3 or TRBV12-4 with TRBJ2-6; D may be TRBD1 or TRBD2 (5 bases each). The V end was cut by 5 bases, the J end by 13 bases, with 12 bases between. The CDR3 loop spans 12 amino acids. DNA for the CDR3: TGTGCCAGCAGTGGGACGGCTTCTGTCCTGACTTTC. It yields the protein CASSGTASVLTF.

A note on this clonotype: A read error may account for a junction end that differs from germline. The chain carries TRBV7-7 and TRBJ2-1; possible D gene TRBD1, 5 bases. Germline loops: CDR1 SSHAT, CDR2 FNYEAQ (reference sequence). The CDR3 is 15 amino acids. The CDR3 bases are TGTGCTAGCAGCTTAGGAGTGGGCAGGGTGAATGAGCAGTTCTTC. This sequence encodes CASSLGVGRVNEQFF. The full variable domain, rest sourced from reference TRBV7-7 and TRBJ2-1, is GAGVSQSPRYKVTKRGQDVTLRCDPISSHATLYWYQQALGQGPEFLTYFNYEAQPDKSGLPSDRFSAERPEGSISTLTIQRTEQRDSAMYRCASSLGVGRVNEQFFGPGTRLTVL.

The V gene is TRBV3-1, the J gene TRBJ1-2; 7 bases fit TRBD1. V gave up 4 bases and J gave up 0 bases; unmatched junction bases: 8. CDR3 length: 16 amino acids. In germline, CDR1 is LGHDT, CDR2 YNNKEL (reference sequence). As DNA, the CDR3 is TGTGCCAGCAGCCCCCTAACCGGGACAGCTAACTATGGCTACACCTTC. Translated, it gives CASSPLTGTANYGYTF.

Concerning this clonotype itself: This may be a read error, as it is one base from a much larger clone. The gene calls are TRBV25-1 and TRBJ2-1; D is ambiguous. The CDR3 loop spans 13 amino acids. V dropped 2 bases and J dropped 12 bases, with 14 bases sitting between them. Per germline, CDR1 MGHDK and CDR2 SYGVNS. The CDR3 spells CASSERVLVWQFF. Here the CDR3 DNA reads TGTGCCAGCAGTGAAAGAGTTTTGGTGTGGCAGTTCTTC.

This clonotype was found a few times. The chain has TRBV4-1 and TRBJ2-5; D might be TRBD1 (7 bases). Germline V gene data show CDR1 as MGHRA and CDR2 as YSYEKL. The V end lost 0 bases, the J end lost 4 bases, and 15 bases lay between the germline ends. There are 16 residues in the CDR3. CDR3 coding DNA: TGCGCCAGCAGCCAAGAGTACAGGGGAGGCCCAGAGACCCAGTACTTC. This sequence encodes CASSQEYRGGPETQYF.

This chain uses TRBV29-1 with TRBJ2-7, with 8 bases matching TRBD2. There are 16 residues in the CDR3. The germline V gene encodes CDR1 SQVTM and CDR2 ANQGSEA. J gave up 2 bases and V 8 bases, and 17 bases lay outside the gene matches. The CDR3 DNA is TGCAGCATTCTAGCCGGTGGCGGGGGGTCCCCCTACGAGCAGTACGTC. As protein: CSILAGGGGSPYEQYV.

The rearrangement joins TRBV7-9 to TRBJ1-5; weak D call: TRBD1 (5 bases). There are 18 residues in the CDR3. V was cut by 0 bases and J by 5 bases, with 20 bases left in between. From germline, CDR1 is SEHNR and CDR2 FQNEAQ (reference sequence). The CDR3: CASSLAAPGKGLYQPQHF. In DNA, the CDR3 is TGTGCCAGCAGCTTAGCCGCACCGGGGAAGGGGCTTTATCAGCCCCAGCATTTT.

The gene calls are TRBV7-9 and TRBJ2-1; D not resolved. This CDR3 region has 12 residues. CDR1 and CDR2 from the germline V gene are SEHNR and FQNEAQ (reference sequence). Trimming removed 3 bases from V and 8 bases from J, with 8 bases in between. CDR3 amino acids: CASSLSRDEQFF. The CDR3 DNA sequence: TGTGCCAGCAGCTTGTCAAGGGATGAGCAGTTCTTC.

The J gene is TRBJ2-2, the V gene TRBV7-2; D is uncertain. Germline V gives CDR1 SGHTA, CDR2 FQGNSA. The CDR3 length is 14 residues. V shed 5 bases and J shed 4 bases, with 11 bases lying between them. CDR3 nucleotides: TGTGCCAGCAGCGTAGAATGGGGCACCGGGGAGCTGTTTTTT. Its protein is CASSVEWGTGELFF. The full variable domain, in which reference TRBV7-2 and TRBJ2-2 provide the parts outside the CDR3, is GAGVSQSPSNKVTEKGKDVELRCDPISGHTALYWYRQSLGQGLEFLIYFQGNSAPDKSGLPSDRFSAERTGGSVSTLTIQRTQQEDSAVYLCASSVEWGTGELFFGEGSRLTVL.

This clonotype has just a few counts. The chain is built from TRBV7-2 and TRBJ2-1; TRBD2 matches 9 bases. Trimming cost V 8 bases and J 2 bases; bases outside gene matches: 4. The CDR3 sequence is 14 residues long. CDR1 SGHTA and CDR2 FQGNSA come from the germline V gene. CDR3 loop: CASRAGGAYNEQFF. The CDR3, as DNA: TGTGCCAGCCGGGCGGGGGGGGCCTACAATGAGCAGTTCTTC.